These T cell receptor beta chains were read from a single sample in a study of CD4 T cells in relation to SARS-CoV-2 and coronaviruses. Assay used: immunoSEQ multiplex PCR; TCRdb lists only in-frame clones, some missing. The table records 60,000 to 75,000 clones, 85% to 95% of them present only once. The material sequenced was naive CD4+ T cells from PBMCs. The receptor set was obtained from a human donor in good health. Each CDR3 is given with its conserved first and last residue. A D gene is named only where the DNA matches it firmly. Only some rows state a clone size, as once, few, many or a class for expanded clones.

-	TRBV7-7	TRBJ2-5	-	TGTGCCAGCAGCTTAGCGCTAGCGCAAGAGACCCAGTACTTC	CASSLALAQETQYF
TRBD1	TRBV18	TRBJ1-5	-	TGTGCCAGCTCACAAACAGACAGGGTACAGCCCCAGCATTTT	CASSQTDRVQPQHF
TRBD1	TRBV19	TRBJ1-2	few	TGTGCCAGTAGGCCCGGGACAGGGGTTGATCTCTATGGCTACACCTTC	CASRPGTGVDLYGYTF
TRBD1	TRBV24-1	TRBJ2-7	-	TGTGCCACCAGTGACCCTGGACAGGGAGTCATCTACGAGCAGTACTTC	CATSDPGQGVIYEQYF
TRBD2	TRBV2	TRBJ2-2	once	TGTGCCAGCAGCGGCGGGAGGCACCCCGGGGAGCTGTTTTTT	CASSGGRHPGELFF
-	TRBV5-1	TRBJ2-7	-	TGCGCCAGCAGCCCCGGACCGAACTACGAGCAGTACTTC	CASSPGPNYEQYF
TRBD1	TRBV5-1	TRBJ2-3	-	TGCGCCAGCAGCCACCGGGACAGGGGGGCAGATACGCAGTATTTT	CASSHRDRGADTQYF
TRBD1	TRBV19	TRBJ2-3	-	TGTGCCAGTACGGGACAGGGGTACACAGATACGCAGTATTTT	CASTGQGYTDTQYF
TRBD1	TRBV28	TRBJ1-6	-	TGTGCCAGCTTAAGGCTCCTACCGGGACAGGGAAACTATAATTCACCCCTCCACTTT	CASLRLLPGQGNYNSPLHF
TRBD1	TRBV7-2	TRBJ2-7	few	TGTGCCAGCAGCATCCCGGGACAGCACGAGCAGTACTTC	CASSIPGQHEQYF
TRBD2	TRBV27	TRBJ2-7	once	TGTGCCAGCAGTTTTGGCCGGGGGGGCTTC	CASSFGRGGF
-	TRBV28	TRBJ2-7	-	TGTGCCAGCAGTTTTCGATACGAGCAGTACTTC	CASSFRYEQYF
-	TRBV2	TRBJ1-2	-	TGTGCCAGCAGTGACAACAGGTTGGGTGGCTACACCTTC	CASSDNRLGGYTF
TRBD2	TRBV15	TRBJ2-3	-	TGTGCCACCAGCAGACCTAGCGGGAGTACAGATACGCAGTATTTT	CATSRPSGSTDTQYF
-	TRBV5-8	TRBJ2-5	-	TGTGCCAGCAGCTTGATAGAGCGAGAGACCCAGTACTTC	CASSLIERETQYF
-	TRBV2	TRBJ1-6	-	TGTGCCAGCAGTGGTTTATTGAGGGGAAATTCACCCCTCCACTTT	CASSGLLRGNSPLHF
-	TRBV11-2	TRBJ1-5	once	TGTGCCAGCAGCGTCGCGGGTGGTGAGCCCCAGCATTTT	CASSVAGGEPQHF
-	TRBV3-1/TRBV3-2	TRBJ2-1	-	TGTGCCAGCAGCCGGGGGGGCCCTCGCGGCAATGAGCAGTTCTTC	CASSRGGPRGNEQFF
TRBD2	TRBV7-2	TRBJ2-2	-	TGTGCCAGCAGCCGGCCCGGACTAGCGGAGAACACCGGGGAGCTGTTTTTT	CASSRPGLAENTGELFF
TRBD1	TRBV10-2	TRBJ1-5	-	TGCGCCAGCAGTGAGTCGGTAGGGGGCATTCTGCCCCAGCATTTT	CASSESVGGILPQHF
-	TRBV18	TRBJ1-3	-	TGTGCCAGCTCACCACCATGGGACTCTGGAAACACCATATATTTT	CASSPPWDSGNTIYF
-	TRBV25-1	TRBJ1-1	-	TGTGCCAGCAGTGAATCGGCTGACACTGAAGCTTTCTTT	CASSESADTEAFF
TRBD2	TRBV6-5	TRBJ2-7	-	TGTGCCAGCAGGGCCGGGACTAGCAAGACCTACGAGCAGTACTTC	CASRAGTSKTYEQYF
-	TRBV24-1	TRBJ2-2	-	TGTGCCACCAGTGAACCAGGGGTCACCGGGGAGCTGTTTTTT	CATSEPGVTGELFF
-	TRBV27	TRBJ1-1	-	TGTGCCAGCAGTTCTCAGGGGAGAACTGAAGCTTTCTTT	CASSSQGRTEAFF
-	TRBV27	TRBJ1-2	-	TGTGCCAGCAGACAGGGACAAAAGTTTCGTGGCTACACCTTC	CASRQGQKFRGYTF
TRBD2	TRBV29-1	TRBJ2-7	-	TGCAGCGTTGTTGCGGGAGCCGAGCAGTACTTC	CSVVAGAEQYF
-	TRBV30	TRBJ1-2	few	TGTGCCTGGACGAGGACCGACCATAACTATGGCTACACCTTC	CAWTRTDHNYGYTF
TRBD2	TRBV19	TRBJ2-7	once	TGTGCCAGTAGAACTGGGGCTAGCGGGACCTCCGAGCAGTACTTC	CASRTGASGTSEQYF
TRBD1	TRBV5-1	TRBJ1-1	-	TGCGCCAGCAGCTTGCGCGCAGGGGGCATCACTGAAGCTTTCTTT	CASSLRAGGITEAFF
-	TRBV28	TRBJ2-3	-	TGTGCCAGCAGTTCTCAACAGGGATCCACAGATACGCAGTATTTT	CASSSQQGSTDTQYF